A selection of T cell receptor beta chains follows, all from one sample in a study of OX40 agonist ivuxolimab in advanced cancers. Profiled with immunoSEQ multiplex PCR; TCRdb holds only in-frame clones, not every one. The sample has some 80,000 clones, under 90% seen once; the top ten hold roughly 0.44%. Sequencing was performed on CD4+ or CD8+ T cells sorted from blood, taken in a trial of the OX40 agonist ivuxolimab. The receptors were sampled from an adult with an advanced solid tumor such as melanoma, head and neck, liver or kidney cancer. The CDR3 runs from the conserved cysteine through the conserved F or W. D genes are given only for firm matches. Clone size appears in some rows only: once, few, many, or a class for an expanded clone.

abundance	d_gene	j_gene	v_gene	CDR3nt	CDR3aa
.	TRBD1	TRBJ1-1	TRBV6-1	TGTGCCAGCAGCCCCGGGACAGTGAACACTGAAGCTTTCTTT	CASSPGTVNTEAFF
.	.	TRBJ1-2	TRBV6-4	TGTGCCAGCAGTGACTCGCCGCGGGGTTGGGGACCCTATGGCTACACCTTC	CASSDSPRGWGPYGYTF
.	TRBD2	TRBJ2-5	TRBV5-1	TGCGCCAGCAGCATAGGCGGGAGGGAACAAGAGACCCAGTACTTC	CASSIGGREQETQYF
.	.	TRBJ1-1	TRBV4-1	TGCGCCAGCAGCCAAGATCAGAACAGGGTGAACACTGAAGCTTTCTTT	CASSQDQNRVNTEAFF
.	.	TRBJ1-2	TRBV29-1	TGCAGCGTTTCCTATGGGGGGTTGGGCTATGGCTACACCTTC	CSVSYGGLGYGYTF
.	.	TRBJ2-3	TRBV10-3	TGTGCCATTTCACTAGACCCGCCTACGCAGTATTTT	CAISLDPPTQYF
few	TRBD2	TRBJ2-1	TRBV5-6	TGTGCCAGCAGCTTGTATGGCGCGGGAGGCAACAACGAGCAGTTCTTC	CASSLYGAGGNNEQFF
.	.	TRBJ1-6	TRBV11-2	TGTGCCAGCAGCTTAGGGGTGGGGGTTTGGAATTCACCCCTCCACTTT	CASSLGVGVWNSPLHF
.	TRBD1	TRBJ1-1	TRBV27	TGTGCCAGCAGGAGGACAGGGTCAAGCACTGAAGCTTTCTTT	CASRRTGSSTEAFF
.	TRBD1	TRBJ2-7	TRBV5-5	TGTGCCAGCAGCTTGGGCCCGATCTCCGGGACAGCCTACGAGCAGTACTTC	CASSLGPISGTAYEQYF
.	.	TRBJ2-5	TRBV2	TGTGCCAGCAGTGGGGAAGAGACCCAGTACTTC	CASSGEETQYF
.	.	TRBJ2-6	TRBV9	TGTGCCAGCAGCACTCAGGGCTCTGGGGCCAACGTCCTGACTTTC	CASSTQGSGANVLTF
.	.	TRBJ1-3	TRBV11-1	TGTGCCAGCACCCAGAACACCGCTGGAAACACCATATATTTT	CASTQNTAGNTIYF
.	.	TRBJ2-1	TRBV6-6	TGTGCCAGCAGTTACTCTACGGCGTACAATGAGCAGTTCTTC	CASSYSTAYNEQFF
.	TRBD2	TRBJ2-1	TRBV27	TGTGCCAGCAAACTAGCGGGAGTTTATGGTGAGCAGTTCTTC	CASKLAGVYGEQFF
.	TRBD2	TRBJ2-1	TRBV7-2	TGTGCCAGCAGCTTAGGCGGACTAGCGGGGGGGCTCGACAATGAGCAGTTCTTC	CASSLGGLAGGLDNEQFF
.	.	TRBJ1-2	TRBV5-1	TGCGCCAGCAGCCTGGATAACAGGGAGGGCTACACCTTC	CASSLDNREGYTF
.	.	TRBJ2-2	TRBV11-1	TGTGCCAGCAGCTATCCCACCGGGGAGCTGTTTTTT	CASSYPTGELFF
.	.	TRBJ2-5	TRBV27	TGTGCCAGCAGTTTAGTACAGAAAGAGACCCAGTACTTC	CASSLVQKETQYF
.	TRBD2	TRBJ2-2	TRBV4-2	TGTGCCAGCAGCCGCCTTAGCGGGGCCTCGGGCACCGGGGAGCTGTTTTTT	CASSRLSGASGTGELFF
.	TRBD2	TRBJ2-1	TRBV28	TGTGCCAGCAGTATTCAGACTAGCGGGAGCGATGAGCAGTTCTTC	CASSIQTSGSDEQFF
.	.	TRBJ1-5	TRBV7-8	TGTGCCAGCAGCTCGCTCAGGGGTATAAGTCAGCCCCAGCATTTT	CASSSLRGISQPQHF
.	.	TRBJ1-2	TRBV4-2	TGTGCCAGCAGCCAAGAGCGGGCAAAAGCTATTGGCTACACCTTC	CASSQERAKAIGYTF
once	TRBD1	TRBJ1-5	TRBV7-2	TGTGCCAGCAGCACGGGGGGGCAGACAGGGGCGCAGCCCCAGCATTTT	CASSTGGQTGAQPQHF
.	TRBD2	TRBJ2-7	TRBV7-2	TGTGCCAGCAGACAGACTAGCGGGAGGCTCTACTTC	CASRQTSGRLYF
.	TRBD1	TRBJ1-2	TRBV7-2	TGTGCCAGCAGAGGACAGGGGGCTGACGGCTACACCTTC	CASRGQGADGYTF
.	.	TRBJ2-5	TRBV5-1	TGCGCCAGCAGCCGAGACACGAAAGAGACCCAGTACTTC	CASSRDTKETQYF
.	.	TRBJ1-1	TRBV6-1	TGTGCCAGCAGGGGGCGCGGGATCACTGAAGCTTTCTTT	CASRGRGITEAFF